This note documents a single T cell receptor (beta chain) sequence. A read error may produce the germline difference seen at one junction end. This sample is drawn from a study of blood T cell repertoires in COVID-19. Study in general: Sites across the United States, Italy and Spain contributed samples from acute and convalescent COVID-19.

Per the original data handling: Nucleated cell counts were estimated from reference gene primer amplification. Sequencing was performed with immunoSEQ multiplex PCR; in TCRdb, only in-frame clones are kept and a portion is missing. V, J and clone size were drawn from that table, and D and trimming were deduced from the DNA. The sample has approximately 80,000 clones, about 70% seen once. Germline CDR1 reads MNHNS; CDR2 reads SASEGT. The CDR3 length is 12 residues. J is TRBJ1-3 and V is TRBV6-1; D may be TRBD1 (5 bases). The TCR was taken from a man between 50 and 59 years old with active or convalescent COVID-19. Sequencing used peripheral blood. The DNA of the CDR3 is TGTGCCAGCAGTGAAGAAAGGGGCCGGGGGGATTTT. Its protein is CASSEERGRGDF.